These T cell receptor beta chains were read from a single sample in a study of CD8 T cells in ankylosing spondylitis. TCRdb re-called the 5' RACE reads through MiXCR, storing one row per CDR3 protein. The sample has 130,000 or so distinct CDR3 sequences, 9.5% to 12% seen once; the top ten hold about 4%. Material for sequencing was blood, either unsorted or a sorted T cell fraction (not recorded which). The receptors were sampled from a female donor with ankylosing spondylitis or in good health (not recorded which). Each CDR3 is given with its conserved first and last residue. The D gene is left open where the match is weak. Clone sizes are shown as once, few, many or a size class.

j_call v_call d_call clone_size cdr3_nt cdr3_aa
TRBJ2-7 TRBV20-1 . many TGCAGTGCTAGCGCCCGGACCTACGAGCAGTACTTC CSASARTYEQYF
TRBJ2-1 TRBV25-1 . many TGTGCCAGCAGTGCCGGGGCGGCTTACAATGAGCAGTTCTTC CASSAGAAYNEQFF
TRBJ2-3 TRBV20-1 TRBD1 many TGCAGTGCTAGAGGGGGGACAGGGAGGGCAGATACGCAGTATTTT CSARGGTGRADTQYF
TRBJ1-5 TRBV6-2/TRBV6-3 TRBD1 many TGTGCCAGCAGTTACCGCAGGGGGGCTGGCAATCAGCCCCAGCATTTT CASSYRRGAGNQPQHF
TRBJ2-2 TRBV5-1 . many TGCGCCAGCAGCTTGGCCCAATTCGCCGGGGAGCTGTTTTTT CASSLAQFAGELFF
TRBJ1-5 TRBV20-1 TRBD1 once TGCAGTGCAAAAACCCGACAGGGGTGGCAGCCCCAGCATTTT CSAKTRQGWQPQHF
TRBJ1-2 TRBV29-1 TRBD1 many TGCATCCAGGGGGGAAACGGTGGCTACACCTTC CIQGGNGGYTF
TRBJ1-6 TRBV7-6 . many TGTGCCAGCAGCTATGGACGGTCGAATTCACCCCTCCACTTT CASSYGRSNSPLHF
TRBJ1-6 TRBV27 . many TGTGCCAGCAGTTTATCGCTGGGGGCCTATTCACCCCTCCACTTT CASSLSLGAYSPLHF
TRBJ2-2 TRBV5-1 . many TGCGCCAGCAGCTCCCCGAGCCTACCGGGGGAGCTGTTTTTT CASSSPSLPGELFF
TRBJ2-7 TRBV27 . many TGTGCCAGCAGTCCCTATGCAGACGGAGGGGAGCAGTACTTC CASSPYADGGEQYF
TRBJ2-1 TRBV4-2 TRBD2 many TGTGCCAGCAGCCAAGATGTACCGGGACTAGCGGGATCCCTCTCCTACAATGAGCAGTTCTTC CASSQDVPGLAGSLSYNEQFF
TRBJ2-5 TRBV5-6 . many TGTGCCAGCAGCTTCGGTCTCTCGGGACGGGAGACCCAGTACTTC CASSFGLSGRETQYF
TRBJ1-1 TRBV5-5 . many TGTGCCAGCAGCCCGGACACGAACACTGAAGCTTTCTTT CASSPDTNTEAFF